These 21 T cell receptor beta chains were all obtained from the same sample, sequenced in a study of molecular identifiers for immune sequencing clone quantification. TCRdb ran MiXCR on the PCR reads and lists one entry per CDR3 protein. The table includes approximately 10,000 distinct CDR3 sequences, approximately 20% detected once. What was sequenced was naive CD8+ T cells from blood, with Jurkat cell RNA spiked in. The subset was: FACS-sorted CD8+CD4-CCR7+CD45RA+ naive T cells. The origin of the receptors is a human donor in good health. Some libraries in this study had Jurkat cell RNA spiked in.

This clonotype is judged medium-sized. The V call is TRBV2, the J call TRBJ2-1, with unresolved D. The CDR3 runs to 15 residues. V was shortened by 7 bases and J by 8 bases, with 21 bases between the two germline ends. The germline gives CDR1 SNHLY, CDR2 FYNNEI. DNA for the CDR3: TGTGCCAGCATCACCAGACCCACCTGGGTCGATGAGCAGTTCTTC. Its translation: CASITRPTWVDEQFF.

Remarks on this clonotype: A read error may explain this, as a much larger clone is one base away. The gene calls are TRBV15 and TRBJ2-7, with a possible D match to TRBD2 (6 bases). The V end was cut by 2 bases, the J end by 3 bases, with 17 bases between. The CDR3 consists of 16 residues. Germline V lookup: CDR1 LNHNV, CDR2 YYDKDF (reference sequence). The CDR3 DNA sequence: TGTGCCACCAGCAGACACGGGACTGACGGGAGCTACGAGCAGTACTTC. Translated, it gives CATSRHGTDGSYEQYF.

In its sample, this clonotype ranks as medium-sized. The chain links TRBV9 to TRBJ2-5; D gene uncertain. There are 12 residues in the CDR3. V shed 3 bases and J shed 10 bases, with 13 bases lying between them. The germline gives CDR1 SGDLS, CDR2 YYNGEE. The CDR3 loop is CASSALLKDQYF. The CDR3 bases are TGTGCCAGCAGCGCCCTTTTAAAGGACCAGTACTTC.

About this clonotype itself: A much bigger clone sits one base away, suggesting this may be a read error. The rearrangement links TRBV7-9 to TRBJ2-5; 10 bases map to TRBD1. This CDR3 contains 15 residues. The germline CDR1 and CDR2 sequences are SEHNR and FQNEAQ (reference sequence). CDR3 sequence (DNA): TGTGCCTGCAGCCCACAGGACAGGGGGCAAGAGACCCAGTACTTC. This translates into CACSPQDRGQETQYF. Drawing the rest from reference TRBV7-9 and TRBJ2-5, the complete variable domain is DTGVSQNPRHKITKRGQNVTFRCDPISEHNRLYWYRQTLGQGPEFLTYFQNEAQLEKSRLLSDRFSAERPKGSFSTLEIQRTEQGDSAMYLCACSPQDRGQETQYFGPGTRLLVL.

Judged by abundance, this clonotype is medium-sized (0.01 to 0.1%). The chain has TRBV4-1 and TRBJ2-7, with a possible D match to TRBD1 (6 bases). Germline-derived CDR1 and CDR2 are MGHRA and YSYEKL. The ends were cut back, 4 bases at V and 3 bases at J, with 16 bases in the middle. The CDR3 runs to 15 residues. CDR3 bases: TGCGCCAGCAGCCCACGACAGGCACGTTACTACGAGCAGTACTTC. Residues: CASSPRQARYYEQYF.

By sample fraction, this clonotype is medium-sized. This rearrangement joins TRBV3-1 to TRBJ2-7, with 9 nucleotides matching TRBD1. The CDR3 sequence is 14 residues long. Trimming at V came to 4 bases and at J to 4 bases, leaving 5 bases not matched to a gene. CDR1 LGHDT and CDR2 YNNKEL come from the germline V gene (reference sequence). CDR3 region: CASSPGQGEYEQYF. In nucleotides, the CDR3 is TGTGCCAGCAGCCCGGGACAGGGAGAGTACGAGCAGTACTTC.

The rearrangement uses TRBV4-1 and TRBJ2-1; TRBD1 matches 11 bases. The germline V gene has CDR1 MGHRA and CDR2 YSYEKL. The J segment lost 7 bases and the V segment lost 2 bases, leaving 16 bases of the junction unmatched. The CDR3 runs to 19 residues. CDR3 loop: CASSQYPGQGGIIGNEQFF. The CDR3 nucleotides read TGCGCCAGCAGCCAATACCCGGGACAGGGGGGCATTATCGGGAATGAGCAGTTCTTC.

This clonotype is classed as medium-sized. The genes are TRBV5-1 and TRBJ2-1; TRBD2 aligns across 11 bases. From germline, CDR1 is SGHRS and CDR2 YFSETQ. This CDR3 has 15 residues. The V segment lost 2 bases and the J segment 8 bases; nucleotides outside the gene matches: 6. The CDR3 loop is CASSFTSGRRDEQFF. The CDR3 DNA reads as TGCGCCAGCAGCTTTACTAGCGGGAGAAGGGATGAGCAGTTCTTC.

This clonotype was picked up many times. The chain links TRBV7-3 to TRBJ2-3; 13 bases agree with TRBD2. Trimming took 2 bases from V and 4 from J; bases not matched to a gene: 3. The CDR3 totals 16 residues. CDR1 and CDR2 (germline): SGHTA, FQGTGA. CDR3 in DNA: TGTGCCAGCAGCTTAGGACTAGCGGGAGAGGCAGATACGCAGTATTTT. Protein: CASSLGLAGEADTQYF.

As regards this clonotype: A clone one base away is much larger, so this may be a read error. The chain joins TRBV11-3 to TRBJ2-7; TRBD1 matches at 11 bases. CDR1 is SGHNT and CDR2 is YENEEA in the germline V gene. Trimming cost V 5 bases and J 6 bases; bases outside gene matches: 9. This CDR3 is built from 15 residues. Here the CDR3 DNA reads TGTGCCAGCAGCGCCCGGACAGGGGGCACATCCGAGCAGTACTTC. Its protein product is CASSARTGGTSEQYF.

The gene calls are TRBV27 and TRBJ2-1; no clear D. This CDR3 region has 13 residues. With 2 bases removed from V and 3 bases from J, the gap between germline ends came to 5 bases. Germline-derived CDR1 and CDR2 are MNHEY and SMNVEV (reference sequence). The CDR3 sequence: CASSLLDYNEQFF. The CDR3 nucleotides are TGTGCCAGCAGTTTACTAGACTACAATGAGCAGTTCTTC.

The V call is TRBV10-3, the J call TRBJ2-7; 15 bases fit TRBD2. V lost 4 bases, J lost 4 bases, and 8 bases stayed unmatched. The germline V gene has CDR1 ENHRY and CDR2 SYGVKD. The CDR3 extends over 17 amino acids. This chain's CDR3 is CAISAPLGLAGGYEQYF. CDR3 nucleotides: TGTGCCATCAGTGCGCCCCTCGGACTAGCGGGAGGGTACGAGCAGTACTTC.

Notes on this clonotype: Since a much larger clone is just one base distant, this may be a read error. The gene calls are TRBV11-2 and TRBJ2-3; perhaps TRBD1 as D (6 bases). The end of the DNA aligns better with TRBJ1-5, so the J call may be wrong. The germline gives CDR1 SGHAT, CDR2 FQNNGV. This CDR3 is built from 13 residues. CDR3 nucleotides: TGTGCCAGCAGCTACAGGGTCACAGATACGCAGCATTTT. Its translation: CASSYRVTDTQHF.

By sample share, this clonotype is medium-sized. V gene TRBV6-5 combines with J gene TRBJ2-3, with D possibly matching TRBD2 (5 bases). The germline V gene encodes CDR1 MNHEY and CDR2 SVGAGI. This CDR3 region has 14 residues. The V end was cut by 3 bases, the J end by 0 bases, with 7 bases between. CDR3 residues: CASSYGGSTDTQYF. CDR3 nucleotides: TGTGCCAGCAGTTATGGCGGGAGCACAGATACGCAGTATTTT.

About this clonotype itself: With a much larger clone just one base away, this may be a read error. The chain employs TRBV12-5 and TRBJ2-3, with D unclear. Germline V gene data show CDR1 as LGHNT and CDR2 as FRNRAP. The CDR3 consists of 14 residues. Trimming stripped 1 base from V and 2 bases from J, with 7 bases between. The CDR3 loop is CASGLEVSTDTQYF. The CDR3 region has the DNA TGTGCTAGTGGTTTGGAAGTTTCCACAGATACGCAGTATTTT.

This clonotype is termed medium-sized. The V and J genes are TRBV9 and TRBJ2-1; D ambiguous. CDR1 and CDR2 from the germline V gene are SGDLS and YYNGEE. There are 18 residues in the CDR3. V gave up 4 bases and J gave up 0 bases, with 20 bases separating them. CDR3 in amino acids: CASSNPLDQPRSYNEQFF. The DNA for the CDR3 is TGTGCCAGCAGCAACCCCCTGGACCAGCCTCGCTCCTACAATGAGCAGTTCTTC.

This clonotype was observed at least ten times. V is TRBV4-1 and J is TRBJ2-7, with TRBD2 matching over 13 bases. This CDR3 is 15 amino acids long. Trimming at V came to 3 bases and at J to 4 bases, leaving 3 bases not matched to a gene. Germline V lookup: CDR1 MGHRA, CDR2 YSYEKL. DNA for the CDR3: TGCGCCAGCAGCCATAGGACTAGCGGGAGTTACGAGCAGTACTTC. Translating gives CASSHRTSGSYEQYF.

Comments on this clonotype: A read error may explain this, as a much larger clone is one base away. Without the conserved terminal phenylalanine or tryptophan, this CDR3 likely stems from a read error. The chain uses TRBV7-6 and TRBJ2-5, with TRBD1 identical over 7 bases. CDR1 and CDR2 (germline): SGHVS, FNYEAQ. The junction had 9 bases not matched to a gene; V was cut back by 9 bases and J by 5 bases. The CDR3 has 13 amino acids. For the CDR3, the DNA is TGTGCCAGTAACAGGGGCCTTTATGAGACCCAGTACTCC. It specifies CASNRGLYETQYS.

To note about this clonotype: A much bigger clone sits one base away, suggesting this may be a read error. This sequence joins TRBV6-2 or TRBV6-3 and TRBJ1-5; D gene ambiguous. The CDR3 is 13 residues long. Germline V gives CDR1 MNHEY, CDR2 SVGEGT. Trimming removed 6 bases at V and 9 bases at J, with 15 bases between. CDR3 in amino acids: CASSPRTHRPQHF. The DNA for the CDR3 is TGTGCCAGCAGCCCCAGAACCCATCGGCCCCAGCATTTT.

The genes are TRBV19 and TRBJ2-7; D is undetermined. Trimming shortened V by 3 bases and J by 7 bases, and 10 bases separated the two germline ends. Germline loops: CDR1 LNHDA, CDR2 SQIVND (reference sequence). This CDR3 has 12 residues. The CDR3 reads CASSMYEPEQYF. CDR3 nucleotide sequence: TGTGCCAGTAGTATGTATGAGCCAGAGCAGTACTTC.

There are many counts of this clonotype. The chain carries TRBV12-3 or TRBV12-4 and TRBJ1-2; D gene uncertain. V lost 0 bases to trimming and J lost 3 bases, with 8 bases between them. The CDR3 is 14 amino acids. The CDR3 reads CASSLAVPDYGYTF. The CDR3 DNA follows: TGTGCCAGCAGTTTAGCAGTACCCGACTATGGCTACACCTTC.